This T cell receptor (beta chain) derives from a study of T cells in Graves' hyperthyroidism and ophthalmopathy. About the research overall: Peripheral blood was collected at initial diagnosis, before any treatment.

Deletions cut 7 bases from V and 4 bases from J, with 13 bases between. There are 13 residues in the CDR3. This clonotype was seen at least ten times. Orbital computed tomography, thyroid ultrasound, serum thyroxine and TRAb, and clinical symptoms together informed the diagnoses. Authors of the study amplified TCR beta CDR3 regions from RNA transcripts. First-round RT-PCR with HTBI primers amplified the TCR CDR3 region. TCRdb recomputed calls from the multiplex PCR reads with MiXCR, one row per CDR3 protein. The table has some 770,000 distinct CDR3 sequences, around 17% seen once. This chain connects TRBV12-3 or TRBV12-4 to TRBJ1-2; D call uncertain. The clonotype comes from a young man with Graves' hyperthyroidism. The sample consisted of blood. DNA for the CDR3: TGTGCCAGCACCGCCTCGCCTCCCTATGGCTACACCTTC. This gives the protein CASTASPPYGYTF.